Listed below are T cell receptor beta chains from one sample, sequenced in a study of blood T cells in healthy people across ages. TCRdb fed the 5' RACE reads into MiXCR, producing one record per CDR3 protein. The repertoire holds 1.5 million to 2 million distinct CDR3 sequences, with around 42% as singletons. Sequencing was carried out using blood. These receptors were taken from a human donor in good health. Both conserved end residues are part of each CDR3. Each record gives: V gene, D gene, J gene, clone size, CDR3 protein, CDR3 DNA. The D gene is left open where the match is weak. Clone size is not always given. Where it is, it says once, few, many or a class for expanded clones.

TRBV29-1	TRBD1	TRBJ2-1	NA	CSVEIKDRGHSSYNEQFF	TGCAGCGTTGAAATCAAGGACAGGGGGCATAGTTCCTACAATGAGCAGTTCTTC
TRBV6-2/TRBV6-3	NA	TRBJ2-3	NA	CASSYGGPADTQYF	TGTGCCAGCAGTTACGGGGGGCCAGCAGATACGCAGTATTTT
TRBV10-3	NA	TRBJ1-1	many	CAIRAGDTEAFF	TGTGCCATCAGGGCAGGGGACACTGAAGCTTTCTTT
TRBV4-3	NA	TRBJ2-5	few	CASSQELALETQYF	TGCGCCAGCAGCCAAGAGCTAGCGTTGGAGACCCAGTACTTC
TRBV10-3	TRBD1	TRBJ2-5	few	CAIADRVAETQYF	TGTGCCATTGCTGACAGGGTAGCGGAGACCCAGTACTTC
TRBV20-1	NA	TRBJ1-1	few	CSARDRGDGEFTEAFF	TGCAGTGCTAGAGATAGGGGGGACGGTGAATTCACTGAAGCTTTCTTT
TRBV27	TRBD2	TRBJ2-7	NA	CANSLIGTSLSYEQYF	TGTGCCAACAGTTTAATCGGGACTAGCCTTAGTTACGAGCAGTACTTC
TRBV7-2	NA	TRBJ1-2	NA	CASSPLGPGSYTF	TGTGCCAGCAGCCCTCTCGGACCGGGTTCCTACACCTTC
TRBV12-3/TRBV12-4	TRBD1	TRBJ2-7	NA	CASTPEGQGFHEQYF	TGTGCCAGCACCCCAGAGGGACAGGGATTCCACGAGCAGTACTTC
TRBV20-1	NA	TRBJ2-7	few	CSATGTPTDTQYF	TGCAGTGCTACCGGGACACCCACAGATACGCAGTACTTC
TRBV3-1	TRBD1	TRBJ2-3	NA	CASSQGGQGRWDTQYF	TGTGCCAGCAGCCAAGGGGGACAGGGACGGTGGGATACGCAGTATTTT
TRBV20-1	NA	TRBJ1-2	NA	CSAELRSNYGYTF	TGCAGTGCCGAGTTGCGGAGTAACTATGGCTACACCTTC
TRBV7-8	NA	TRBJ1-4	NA	CASSRGAYQGLEDEKLFF	TGTGCCAGCAGCCGGGGAGCCTATCAGGGATTAGAAGATGAAAAACTGTTTTTT
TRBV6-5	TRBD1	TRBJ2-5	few	CASRPGQGQETQYF	TGTGCCAGCAGGCCGGGACAGGGCCAAGAGACCCAGTACTTC